This is a list of T cell receptor beta chains from one sample in a study of blood T cells in healthy people across ages. TCRdb independently ran MiXCR on the 5' RACE reads; one entry per CDR3 protein. This sample has roughly 1.6 million distinct CDR3 sequences; approximately 32% occur once, and the top ten carry approximately 10%. The specimen sequenced was blood. The receptors were sampled from a woman in her 30s in good health. Each CDR3 is given with its conserved first and last residue. D genes are given only for firm matches. The size entry is marked missing in some rows and otherwise reads once, few, many or a size class.

j_gene | len | abundance | d_gene | v_gene | CDR3aa | CDR3nt
TRBJ2-2 | 16 | few | TRBD1 | TRBV29-1 | CSVVDRGRSSTGELFF | TGCAGCGTTGTCGACAGGGGGCGTTCCTCCACCGGGGAGCTGTTTTTT
TRBJ1-1 | 13 | once | NA | TRBV5-6 | CASSLRGAAGAFF | TGTGCCAGCAGCTTGAGAGGGGCGGCTGGTGCTTTCTTT
TRBJ2-3 | 13 | NA | TRBD2 | TRBV10-3 | CAAQSGEPDTQYF | TGTGCCGCCCAAAGCGGGGAACCAGATACGCAGTATTTT
TRBJ2-1 | 16 | NA | NA | TRBV11-3 | CASSLSVAPSYNEQFF | TGTGCCAGCAGCTTAAGTGTGGCGCCTTCCTACAATGAGCAGTTCTTC
TRBJ1-1 | 16 | NA | NA | TRBV6-5 | CASSYSMLPGLAEAFF | TGTGCCAGCAGTTACTCGATGCTCCCCGGTCTCGCTGAAGCTTTCTTT
TRBJ2-7 | 13 | NA | NA | TRBV30 | CAWSVLVGYEQYF | TGTGCCTGGAGTGTCTTGGTAGGGTACGAGCAGTACTTC
TRBJ2-7 | 15 | NA | NA | TRBV28 | CASSPLQGGGYEQYF | TGTGCCAGCAGTCCACTACAGGGAGGGGGCTACGAGCAGTACTTC
TRBJ2-7 | 14 | NA | TRBD1 | TRBV10-2 | CASRGQGAMVEQYF | TGCGCCAGCAGGGGACAGGGGGCAATGGTCGAGCAGTACTTC
TRBJ2-5 | 15 | many | TRBD2 | TRBV29-1 | CSVEGQGGHQETQYF | TGCAGCGTTGAAGGGCAGGGAGGGCACCAAGAGACCCAGTACTTC
TRBJ1-4 | 13 | many | NA | TRBV29-1 | CSVDSPGTEKLFF | TGCAGCGTTGACAGCCCGGGGACGGAAAAACTGTTTTTT
TRBJ1-1 | 17 | NA | NA | TRBV20-1 | CSARDRVWGSMNTEAFF | TGCAGTGCTAGAGATAGGGTCTGGGGTTCGATGAACACTGAAGCTTTCTTT
TRBJ1-2 | 13 | NA | NA | TRBV5-6 | CASSFGTSYGYTF | TGTGCCAGCAGCTTTGGAACATCTTATGGCTACACCTTC
TRBJ1-4 | 15 | NA | NA | TRBV20-1 | CSARDLRGGDGKLFF | TGCAGTGCTAGAGATCTCCGTGGAGGCGACGGAAAACTGTTTTTT